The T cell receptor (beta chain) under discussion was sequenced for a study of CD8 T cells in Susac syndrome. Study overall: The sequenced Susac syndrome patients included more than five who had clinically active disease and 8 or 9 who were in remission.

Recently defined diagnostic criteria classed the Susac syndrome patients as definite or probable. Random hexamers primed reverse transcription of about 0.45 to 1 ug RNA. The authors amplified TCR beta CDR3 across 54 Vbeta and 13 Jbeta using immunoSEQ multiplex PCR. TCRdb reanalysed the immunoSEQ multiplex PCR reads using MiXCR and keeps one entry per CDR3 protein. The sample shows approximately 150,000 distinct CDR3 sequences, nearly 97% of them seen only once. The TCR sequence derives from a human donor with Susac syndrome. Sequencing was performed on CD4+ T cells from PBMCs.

CDR3 residues: CASSPHGTSSSYNEQFF. CDR3 sequence (DNA): TGTGCCAGCAGTCCGCATGGGACTTCCAGCTCCTACAATGAGCAGTTCTTC. The rearrangement joins TRBV12-3 or TRBV12-4 to TRBJ2-1; TRBD2 is a possible D gene (6 bases). The V end was cut by 5 bases, the J end by 0 bases, with 17 bases between. The CDR3 sequence is 17 residues long.